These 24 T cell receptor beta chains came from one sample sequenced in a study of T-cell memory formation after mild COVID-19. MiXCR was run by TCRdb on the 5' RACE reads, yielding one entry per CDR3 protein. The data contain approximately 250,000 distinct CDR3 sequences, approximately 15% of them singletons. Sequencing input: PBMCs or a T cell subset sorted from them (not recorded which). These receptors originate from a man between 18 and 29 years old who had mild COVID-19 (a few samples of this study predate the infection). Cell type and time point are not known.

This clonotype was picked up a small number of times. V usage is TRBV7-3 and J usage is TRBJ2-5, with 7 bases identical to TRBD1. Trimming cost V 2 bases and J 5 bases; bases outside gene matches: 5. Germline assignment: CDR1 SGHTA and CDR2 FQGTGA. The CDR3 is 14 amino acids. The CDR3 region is CASSLFGQVETQYF. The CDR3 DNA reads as TGTGCCAGCAGCTTATTCGGACAGGTCGAGACCCAGTACTTC.

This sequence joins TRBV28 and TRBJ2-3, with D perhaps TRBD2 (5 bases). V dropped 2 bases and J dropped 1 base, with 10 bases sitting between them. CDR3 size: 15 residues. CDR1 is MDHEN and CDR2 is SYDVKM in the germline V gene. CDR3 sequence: CASSLAGTGTDTQYF. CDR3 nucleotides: TGTGCCAGCAGTTTAGCGGGTACTGGCACAGATACGCAGTATTTT.

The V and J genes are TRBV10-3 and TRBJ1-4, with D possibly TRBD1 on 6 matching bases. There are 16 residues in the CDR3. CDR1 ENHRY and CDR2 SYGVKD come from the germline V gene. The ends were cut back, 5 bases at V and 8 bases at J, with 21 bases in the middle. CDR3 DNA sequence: TGTGCCATCAGTCCGGGACCGGGACACGGAACCGAAAAACTGTTTTTT. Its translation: CAISPGPGHGTEKLFF.

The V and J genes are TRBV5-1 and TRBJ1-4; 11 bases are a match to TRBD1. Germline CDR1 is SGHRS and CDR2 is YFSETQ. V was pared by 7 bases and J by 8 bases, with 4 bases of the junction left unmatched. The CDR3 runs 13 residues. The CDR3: CASGQGAQEKLFF. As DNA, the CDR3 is TGCGCCAGCGGACAGGGGGCGCAGGAAAAACTGTTTTTT.

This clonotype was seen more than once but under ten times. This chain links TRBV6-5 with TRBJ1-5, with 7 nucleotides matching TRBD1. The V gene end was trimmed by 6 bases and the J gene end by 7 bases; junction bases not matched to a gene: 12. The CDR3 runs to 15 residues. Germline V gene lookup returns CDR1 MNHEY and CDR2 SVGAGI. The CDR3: CASRKTGDSGQPQHF. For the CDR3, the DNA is TGTGCCAGCAGAAAAACGGGGGACAGCGGACAGCCCCAGCATTTT.

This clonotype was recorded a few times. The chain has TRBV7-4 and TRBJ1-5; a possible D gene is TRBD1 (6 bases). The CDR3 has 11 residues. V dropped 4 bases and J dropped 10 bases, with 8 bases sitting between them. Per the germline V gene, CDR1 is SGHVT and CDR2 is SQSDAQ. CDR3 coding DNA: TGTGCCAGCAGCTGGGACATACCCCAGCATTTT. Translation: CASSWDIPQHF.

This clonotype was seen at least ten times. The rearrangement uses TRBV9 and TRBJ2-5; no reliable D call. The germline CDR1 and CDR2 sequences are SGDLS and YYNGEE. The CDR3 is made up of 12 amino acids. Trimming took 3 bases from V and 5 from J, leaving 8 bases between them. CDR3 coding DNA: TGTGCCAGCAGCGATACCGGGGAGACCCAGTACTTC. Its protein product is CASSDTGETQYF.

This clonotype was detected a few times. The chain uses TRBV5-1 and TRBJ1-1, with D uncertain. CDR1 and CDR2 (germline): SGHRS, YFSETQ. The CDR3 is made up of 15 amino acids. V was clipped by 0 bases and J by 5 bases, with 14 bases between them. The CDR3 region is CASSLVQPRDTEAFF. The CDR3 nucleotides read TGCGCCAGCAGCTTGGTTCAGCCGCGGGATACTGAAGCTTTCTTT. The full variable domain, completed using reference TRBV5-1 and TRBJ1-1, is KAGVTQTPRYLIKTRGQQVTLSCSPISGHRSVSWYQQTPGQGLQFLFEYFSETQRNKGNFPGRFSGRQFSNSRSEMNVSTLELGDSALYLCASSLVQPRDTEAFFGQGTRLTVV.

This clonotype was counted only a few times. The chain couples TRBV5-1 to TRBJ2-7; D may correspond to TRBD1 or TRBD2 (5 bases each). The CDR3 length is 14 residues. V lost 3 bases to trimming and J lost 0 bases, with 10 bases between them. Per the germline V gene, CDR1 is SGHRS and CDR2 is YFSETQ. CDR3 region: CASSSGTASYEQYF. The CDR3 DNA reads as TGCGCCAGCAGCTCTGGGACGGCCTCCTACGAGCAGTACTTC.

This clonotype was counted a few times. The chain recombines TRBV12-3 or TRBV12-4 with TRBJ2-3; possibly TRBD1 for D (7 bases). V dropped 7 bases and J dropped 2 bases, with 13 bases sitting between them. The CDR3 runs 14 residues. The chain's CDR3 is CASTLRGATDTQYF. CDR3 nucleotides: TGTGCCAGCACCCTCAGGGGGGCCACAGATACGCAGTATTTT.

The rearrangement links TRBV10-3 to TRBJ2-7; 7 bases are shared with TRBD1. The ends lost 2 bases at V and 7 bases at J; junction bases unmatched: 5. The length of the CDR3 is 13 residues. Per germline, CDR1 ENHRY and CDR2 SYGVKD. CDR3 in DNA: TGTGCCATCAGTGAGGCACAGGGGCGGGAGCAGTACTTC. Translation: CAISEAQGREQYF.

The chain's CDR3 is CASSSDTNSPLHF. The CDR3 DNA reads TGTGCCAGCAGCTCAGACACAAATTCACCCCTCCACTTT. The gene calls are TRBV7-2 and TRBJ1-6; no reliable D call. Between the trimmed V and J ends, which lost 4 bases and 7 bases, there was a span of 8 bases. The length of the CDR3 is 13 residues. Germline values: CDR1 SGHTA, CDR2 FQGNSA.

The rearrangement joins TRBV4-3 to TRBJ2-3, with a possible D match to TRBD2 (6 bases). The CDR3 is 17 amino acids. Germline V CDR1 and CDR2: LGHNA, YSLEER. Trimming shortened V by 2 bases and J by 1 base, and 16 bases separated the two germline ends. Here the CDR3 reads CASSQFFLSGRTDTQYF. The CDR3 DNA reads TGCGCCAGCAGCCAATTTTTCCTTAGCGGACGCACAGATACGCAGTATTTT.

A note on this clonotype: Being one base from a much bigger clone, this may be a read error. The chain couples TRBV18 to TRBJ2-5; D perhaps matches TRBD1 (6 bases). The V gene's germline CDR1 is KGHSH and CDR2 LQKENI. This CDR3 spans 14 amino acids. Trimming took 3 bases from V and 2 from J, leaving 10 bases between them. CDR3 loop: CASSPGHIQETQYF. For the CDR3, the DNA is TGTGCCAGCTCACCGGGACACATACAAGAGACCCAGTACTTC.

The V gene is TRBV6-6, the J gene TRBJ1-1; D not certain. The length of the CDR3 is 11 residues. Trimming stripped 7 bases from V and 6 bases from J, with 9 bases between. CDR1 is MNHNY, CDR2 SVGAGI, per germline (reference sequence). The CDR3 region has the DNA TGTGCCAGCATGCAAGACGCTGAAGCTTTCTTT. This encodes CASMQDAEAFF.

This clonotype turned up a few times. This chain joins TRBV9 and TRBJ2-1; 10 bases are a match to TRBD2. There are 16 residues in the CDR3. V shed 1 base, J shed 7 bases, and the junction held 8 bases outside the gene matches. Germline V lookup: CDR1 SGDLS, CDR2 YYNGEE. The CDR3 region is CASSVISAGGLNEQFF. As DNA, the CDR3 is TGTGCCAGCAGCGTAATCTCAGCGGGGGGGCTTAATGAGCAGTTCTTC.

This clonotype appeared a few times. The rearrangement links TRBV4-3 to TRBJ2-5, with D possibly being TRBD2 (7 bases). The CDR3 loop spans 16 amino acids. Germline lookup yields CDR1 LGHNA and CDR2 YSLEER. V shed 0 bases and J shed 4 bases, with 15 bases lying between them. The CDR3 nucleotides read TGCGCCAGCAGCCAAGATCGGTTGGGGGGGCGAGAGACCCAGTACTTC. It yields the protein CASSQDRLGGRETQYF.

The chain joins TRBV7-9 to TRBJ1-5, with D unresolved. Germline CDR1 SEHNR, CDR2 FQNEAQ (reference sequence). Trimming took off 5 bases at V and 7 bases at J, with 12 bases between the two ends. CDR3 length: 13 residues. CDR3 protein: CASSARGRQPQHF. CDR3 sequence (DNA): TGTGCCAGCAGCGCCCGCGGGAGGCAGCCCCAGCATTTT.

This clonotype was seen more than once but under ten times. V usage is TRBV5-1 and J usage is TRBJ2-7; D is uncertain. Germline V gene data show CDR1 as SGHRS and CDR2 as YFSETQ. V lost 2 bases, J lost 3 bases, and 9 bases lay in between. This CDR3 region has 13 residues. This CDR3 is CASSLTPSYEQYF. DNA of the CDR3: TGCGCCAGCAGCTTAACCCCAAGCTACGAGCAGTACTTC.

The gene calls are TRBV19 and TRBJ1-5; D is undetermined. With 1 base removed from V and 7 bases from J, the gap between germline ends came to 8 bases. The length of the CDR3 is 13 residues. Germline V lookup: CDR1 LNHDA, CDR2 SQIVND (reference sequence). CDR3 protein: CASSIGYGQPQHF. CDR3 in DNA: TGTGCCAGTAGTATAGGGTACGGACAGCCCCAGCATTTT. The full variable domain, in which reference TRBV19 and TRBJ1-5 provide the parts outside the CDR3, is DGGITQSPKYLFRKEGQNVTLSCEQNLNHDAMYWYRQDPGQGLRLIYYSQIVNDFQKGDIAEGYSVSREKKESFPLTVTSAQKNPTAFYLCASSIGYGQPQHFGDGTRLSIL.

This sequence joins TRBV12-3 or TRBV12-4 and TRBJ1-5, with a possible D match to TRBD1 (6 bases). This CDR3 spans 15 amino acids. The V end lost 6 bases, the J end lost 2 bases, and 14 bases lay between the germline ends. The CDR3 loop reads CASSPSRGGNQPQHF. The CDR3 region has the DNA TGTGCCAGCAGCCCCTCCAGGGGTGGCAATCAGCCCCAGCATTTT.

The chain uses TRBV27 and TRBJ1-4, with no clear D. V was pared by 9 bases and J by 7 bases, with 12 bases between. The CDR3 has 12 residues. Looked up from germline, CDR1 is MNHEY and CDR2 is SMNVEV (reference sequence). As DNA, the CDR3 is TGTGCCAGGGGTGCTTTGAGTGAAAAACTGTTTTTT. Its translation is CARGALSEKLFF. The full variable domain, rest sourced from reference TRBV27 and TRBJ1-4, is EAQVTQNPRYLITVTGKKLTVTCSQNMNHEYMSWYRQDPGLGLRQIYYSMNVEVTDKGDVPEGYKVSRKEKRNFPLILESPSPNQTSLYFCARGALSEKLFFGSGTQLSVL.

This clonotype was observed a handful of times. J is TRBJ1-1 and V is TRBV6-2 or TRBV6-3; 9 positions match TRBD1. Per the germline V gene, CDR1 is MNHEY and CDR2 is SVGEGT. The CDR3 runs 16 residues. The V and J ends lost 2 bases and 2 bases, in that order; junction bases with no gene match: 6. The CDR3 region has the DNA TGTGCCAGCAGTTACGGACAGGGGTACCCCAACACTGAAGCTTTCTTT. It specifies CASSYGQGYPNTEAFF.

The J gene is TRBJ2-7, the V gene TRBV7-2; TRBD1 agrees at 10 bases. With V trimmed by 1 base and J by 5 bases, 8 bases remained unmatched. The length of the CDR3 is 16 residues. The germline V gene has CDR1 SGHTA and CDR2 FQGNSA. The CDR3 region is CASSLEDRGFPHEQYV. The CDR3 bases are TGTGCCAGCAGCTTAGAGGACAGGGGGTTTCCCCACGAGCAGTACGTC.